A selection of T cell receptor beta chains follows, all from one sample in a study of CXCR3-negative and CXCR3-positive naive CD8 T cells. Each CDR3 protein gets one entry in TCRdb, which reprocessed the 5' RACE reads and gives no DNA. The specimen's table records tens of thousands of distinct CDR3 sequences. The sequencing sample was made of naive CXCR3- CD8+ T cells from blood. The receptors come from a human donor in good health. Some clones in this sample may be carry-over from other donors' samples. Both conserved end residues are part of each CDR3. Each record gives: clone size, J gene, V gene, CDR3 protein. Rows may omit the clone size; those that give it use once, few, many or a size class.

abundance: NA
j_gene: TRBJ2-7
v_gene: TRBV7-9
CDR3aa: CASSDGREQYF

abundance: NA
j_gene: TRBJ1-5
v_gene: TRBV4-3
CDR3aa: CASSQGVEGGAYQPQHF

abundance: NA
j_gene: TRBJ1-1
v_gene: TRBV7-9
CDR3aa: CASSPTTGSGTEAFF

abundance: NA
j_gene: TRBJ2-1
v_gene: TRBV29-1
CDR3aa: CSVEDLTGRSSGGLYNEQFF

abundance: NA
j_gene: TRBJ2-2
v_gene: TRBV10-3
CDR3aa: CAINPGQGIGELFF

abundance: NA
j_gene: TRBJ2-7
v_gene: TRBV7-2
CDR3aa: CASSLTDNAFYEQYF

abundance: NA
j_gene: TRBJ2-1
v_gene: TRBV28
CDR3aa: CASSLLADRGNEQFF

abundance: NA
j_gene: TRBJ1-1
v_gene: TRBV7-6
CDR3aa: CASSLGQGAVAEAFF

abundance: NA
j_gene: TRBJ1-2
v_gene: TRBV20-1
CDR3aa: CSASPWARGGYGYTF

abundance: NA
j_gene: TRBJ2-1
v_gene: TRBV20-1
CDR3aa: CSARGDRESYNEQFF

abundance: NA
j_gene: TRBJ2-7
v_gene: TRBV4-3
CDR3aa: CASSQDIAGGPGEQYF

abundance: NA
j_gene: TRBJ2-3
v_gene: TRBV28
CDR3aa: CASSLSTAPGTDTQYF

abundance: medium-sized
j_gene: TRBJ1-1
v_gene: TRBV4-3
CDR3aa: CASSPGGRGESTEAFF

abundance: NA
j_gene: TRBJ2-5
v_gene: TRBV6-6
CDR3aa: CATSSGSYQETQYF

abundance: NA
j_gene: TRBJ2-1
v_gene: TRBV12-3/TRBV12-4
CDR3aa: CASNKGENEQFF

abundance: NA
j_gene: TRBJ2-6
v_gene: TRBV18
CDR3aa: CASSPSMGGSGANVLTF

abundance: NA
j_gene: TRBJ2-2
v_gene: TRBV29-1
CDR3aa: CSVASSGGTRTGELFF

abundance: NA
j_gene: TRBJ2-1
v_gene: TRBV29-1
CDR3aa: CSFVAGGPNEQFF

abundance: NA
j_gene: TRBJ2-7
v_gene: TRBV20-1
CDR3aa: CSARNRENHEQYF

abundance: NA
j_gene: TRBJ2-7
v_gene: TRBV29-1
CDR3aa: CSVEVTSGTGPYEQYF

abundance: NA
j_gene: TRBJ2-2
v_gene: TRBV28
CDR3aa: CASSPDRLNTGELFF

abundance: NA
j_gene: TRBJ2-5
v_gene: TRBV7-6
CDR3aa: CASSLLIAGDVQETQYF

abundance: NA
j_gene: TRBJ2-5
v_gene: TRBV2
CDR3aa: CASRGRGKNQETQYF

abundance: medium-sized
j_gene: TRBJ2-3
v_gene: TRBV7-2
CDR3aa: CASSLDSFSGTQYF

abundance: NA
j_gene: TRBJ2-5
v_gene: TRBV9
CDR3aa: CASSVAPSGGTGETQYF

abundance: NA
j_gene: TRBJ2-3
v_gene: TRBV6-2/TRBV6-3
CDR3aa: CASSLRGLAGNTDTQYF

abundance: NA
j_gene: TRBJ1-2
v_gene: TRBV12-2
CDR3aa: CASRLIIVVPQGRSYGYTF

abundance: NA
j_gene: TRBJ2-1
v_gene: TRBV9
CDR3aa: CASSVAATDSYNEQFF

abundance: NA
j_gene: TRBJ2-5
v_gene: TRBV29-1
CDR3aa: CSVEDKWVWGSSETQYF